This is a list of T cell receptor beta chains from one sample in a study of graft-versus-host responses after intestinal transplantation. What these receptors recognize is not known. Generated by immunoSEQ multiplex PCR, the TCRdb table keeps only in-frame clones and is missing some. The data hold about 50,000 clones, with approximately 91% observed a single time. The starting material was unstimulated CD4+ T cells sorted from spleen or lymph node cells, obtained before transplant. The receptors shown here come from a human donor who was the organ donor for an intestinal transplant. Each CDR3 is given with its conserved first and last residue.

CDR3aa: CATERDTHQLAGVAYEQYF
j_gene: TRBJ2-7
v_gene: TRBV7-2

CDR3aa: CASSQTGQGGETQYF
j_gene: TRBJ2-5
v_gene: TRBV6-6

CDR3aa: CASSGLARGTDTQYF
j_gene: TRBJ2-3
v_gene: TRBV2

CDR3aa: CASSLTGAPGNTIYF
j_gene: TRBJ1-3
v_gene: TRBV7-3

CDR3aa: CASSEGLAGSTDTQYF
j_gene: TRBJ2-3
v_gene: TRBV5-6

CDR3aa: CASSLASGSIYEQYF
j_gene: TRBJ2-7
v_gene: TRBV5-1

CDR3aa: CASSLRLLNTGELFF
j_gene: TRBJ2-2
v_gene: TRBV7-2

CDR3aa: CASSFPQGSVFIAKNIQYF
j_gene: TRBJ2-4
v_gene: TRBV11-3

CDR3aa: CASSQDRAGNTDTQYF
j_gene: TRBJ2-3
v_gene: TRBV4-2

CDR3aa: CASSLAGGGGELFF
j_gene: TRBJ2-2
v_gene: TRBV5-6

CDR3aa: CAWSGTGGEQYF
j_gene: TRBJ2-7
v_gene: TRBV30

CDR3aa: CASSGGRRAGELFF
j_gene: TRBJ2-2
v_gene: TRBV9

CDR3aa: CASRRRRLEKLFF
j_gene: TRBJ1-4
v_gene: TRBV28

CDR3aa: CASRLQGYGNQPQHF
j_gene: TRBJ1-5
v_gene: TRBV2

CDR3aa: CASSLFDRLTDTQYF
j_gene: TRBJ2-3
v_gene: TRBV5-5

CDR3aa: CASSQDRASGEGRETQYF
j_gene: TRBJ2-5
v_gene: TRBV4-3

CDR3aa: CASSFSGAGQETQYF
j_gene: TRBJ2-5
v_gene: TRBV5-1

CDR3aa: CASSRAGTGVWYGYTF
j_gene: TRBJ1-2
v_gene: TRBV7-9

CDR3aa: CASSPNTGELFF
j_gene: TRBJ2-2
v_gene: TRBV4-2

CDR3aa: CASSPTSLVTGELFF
j_gene: TRBJ2-2
v_gene: TRBV6-5

CDR3aa: CASSILQGQPQHF
j_gene: TRBJ1-5
v_gene: TRBV28

CDR3aa: CASSSGVYQPQHF
j_gene: TRBJ1-5
v_gene: TRBV7-2

CDR3aa: CASSVGATGGAYEQYF
j_gene: TRBJ2-7
v_gene: TRBV9

CDR3aa: CASSTYPPGPFNEQFF
j_gene: TRBJ2-1
v_gene: TRBV19

CDR3aa: CASSPSGTDTQYF
j_gene: TRBJ2-3
v_gene: TRBV6-6

CDR3aa: CASSGETGSEQYF
j_gene: TRBJ2-7
v_gene: TRBV2

CDR3aa: CASSLGPENIQYF
j_gene: TRBJ2-4
v_gene: TRBV7-2

CDR3aa: CASSSRNTIYF
j_gene: TRBJ1-3
v_gene: TRBV7-8

CDR3aa: CASSLSNTYNEQFF
j_gene: TRBJ2-1
v_gene: TRBV18

CDR3aa: CASSLSQLPNQPQHF
j_gene: TRBJ1-5
v_gene: TRBV27

CDR3aa: CASSLDSYNEQFF
j_gene: TRBJ2-1
v_gene: TRBV11-3

CDR3aa: CATSNNYGYTF
j_gene: TRBJ1-2
v_gene: TRBV15

CDR3aa: CASSPRLAGGLYEQYF
j_gene: TRBJ2-7
v_gene: TRBV4-2

CDR3aa: CASSSWSSYNEQFF
j_gene: TRBJ2-1
v_gene: TRBV19

CDR3aa: CAWSVLLDRALNEKLFF
j_gene: TRBJ1-4
v_gene: TRBV30

CDR3aa: CASSLGQLSGANVLTF
j_gene: TRBJ2-6
v_gene: TRBV5-1

CDR3aa: CSADRLEQYF
j_gene: TRBJ2-7
v_gene: TRBV20-1

CDR3aa: CTSRGLDSYEQYF
j_gene: TRBJ2-7
v_gene: TRBV1

CDR3aa: CASSSTSGLGYTQYF
j_gene: TRBJ2-3
v_gene: TRBV28

CDR3aa: CASGQGQAPSYEQYF
j_gene: TRBJ2-7
v_gene: TRBV4-3

CDR3aa: CASSGTGDTGELFF
j_gene: TRBJ2-2
v_gene: TRBV7-7

CDR3aa: CASSRQANTGELFF
j_gene: TRBJ2-2
v_gene: TRBV25-1